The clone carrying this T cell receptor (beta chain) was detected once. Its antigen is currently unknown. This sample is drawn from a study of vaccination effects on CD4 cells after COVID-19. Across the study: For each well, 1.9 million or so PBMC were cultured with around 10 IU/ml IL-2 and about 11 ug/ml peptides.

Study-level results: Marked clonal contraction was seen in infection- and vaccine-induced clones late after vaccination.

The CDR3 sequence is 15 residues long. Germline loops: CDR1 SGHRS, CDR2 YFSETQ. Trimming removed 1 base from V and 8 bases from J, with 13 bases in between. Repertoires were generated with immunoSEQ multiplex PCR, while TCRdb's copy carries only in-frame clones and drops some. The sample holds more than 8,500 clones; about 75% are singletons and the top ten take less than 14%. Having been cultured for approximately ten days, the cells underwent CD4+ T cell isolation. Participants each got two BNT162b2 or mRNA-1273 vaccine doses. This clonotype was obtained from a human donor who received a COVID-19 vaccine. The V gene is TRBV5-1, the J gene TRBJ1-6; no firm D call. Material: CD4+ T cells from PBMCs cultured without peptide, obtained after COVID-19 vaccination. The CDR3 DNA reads TGCGCCAGCAGCTTGCCCATGGGCGGGTATTCACCCCTCCACTTT. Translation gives CASSLPMGGYSPLHF.